The 14 T cell receptor beta chains presented below share a single source sample, sequenced in a study of T-cell reconstitution after alpha-beta-depleted transplantation in children (dated by TCRdb to between 2015 and 2016). Library generation was performed with PCR. Data came from an Illumina HiSeq 2500. TCR library preparation used molecular barcoding, with unique molecular identifiers applied to normalize quantification of the TCRbeta repertoire. TCRdb trimmed public reads at Q25 via fastp, called clones via MiXCR and kept in-frame beta chains. Each entry merges the rows of one CDR3 protein and shows their most common DNA and genes. The sample profile shows just under 350,000 distinct CDR3 sequences; roughly 16% of them were found once. Approximately 44% of the sample rests with the top ten. The treatment or condition label of this sample denotes: allogeneic hematopoietic cell transplantation with graft depleted of TCRalphabeta T cells and CD19 B cells.

The sample here was PBMCs, mostly from graft donor cells, taken 360 days after TCRalphabeta/CD19-depleted stem cell transplant. These receptors came from a male patient aged 2 to 10 who had a stem cell transplant for acute lymphoblastic leukemia, so the T cells may come from the graft donor.

The table lists this clonotype with a few counts. This chain uses TRBV12-1 with TRBJ2-1; TRBD2 was called by the table and not checked on the DNA. TRBV12-1 is a known pseudogene. This CDR3 is built from 14 residues. CDR3 nucleotides: TGTGCCAGCAGCCCGCTCCCGCCCCTGGGTGAGCAGTTCTTC. Translating gives CASSPLPPLGEQFF.

As for this clonotype: With a much larger clone just one base away, this may be a read error. The V and J genes are TRBV28 and TRBJ2-5, with 7 bases that match TRBD1. CDR1 MDHEN and CDR2 SYDVKM come from the germline V gene. The CDR3 runs to 14 residues. CDR3 residues: CASIERTGRETHYF. Here the CDR3 DNA reads TGTGCCAGCATAGAAAGGACAGGACGAGAGACCCACTACTTC.

V is TRBV12-3 or TRBV12-4 and J is TRBJ2-1, with 8 bases lining up with TRBD1. The CDR3 loop spans 15 amino acids. After removal of 5 bases from V and 9 bases from J, the junction contained 12 bases not matched to a gene. The DNA of the CDR3 is TGTGCCAGCAGTCCCGTCCGGACAGGGTTGAGTGAGCAGTTCTTC. Translated: CASSPVRTGLSEQFF.

The rearrangement joins TRBV18 to TRBJ2-5, with D maybe TRBD2 (6 bases). Germline assignment: CDR1 KGHSH and CDR2 LQKENI. V was pared by 6 bases and J by 5 bases, with 16 bases between. The CDR3 contains 14 residues. CDR3 sequence: CASSRVLGGETQYF. In nucleotides, the CDR3 is TGTGCCAGCTCCCGGGTCCTCGGAGGGGAGACCCAGTACTTC.

A few counts support this clonotype. The chain recombines TRBV7-2 with TRBJ1-5, with a weak D call TRBD1 (5 bases). The CDR3 loop spans 14 amino acids. The germline V and J ends were trimmed by 0 bases and 4 bases, with 7 bases remaining between them. Germline assignment: CDR1 SGHTA and CDR2 FQGNSA. CDR3 sequence: CASSLASGNQPQHF. The CDR3 bases are TGTGCCAGCAGCTTAGCGTCAGGGAATCAGCCCCAGCATTTT. Complete variable domain (other parts from reference TRBV7-2 and TRBJ1-5): GAGVSQSPSNKVTEKGKDVELRCDPISGHTALYWYRQSLGQGLEFLIYFQGNSAPDKSGLPSDRFSAERTGGSVSTLTIQRTQQEDSAVYLCASSLASGNQPQHFGDGTRLSIL.

The sample holds many counts of this clonotype. This chain uses TRBV20-1 with TRBJ2-5; 8 bases map to TRBD1. Germline V gene lookup returns CDR1 DFQATT and CDR2 SNEGSKA (reference sequence). The V and J ends lost 6 bases and 4 bases, in that order; junction bases with no gene match: 10. This CDR3 is 14 amino acids long. The CDR3 bases are TGCAGTGCCGAAGACAGGGGAAAGGGAGAGACCCAGTACTTC. It yields the protein CSAEDRGKGETQYF.

The chain couples TRBV2 to TRBJ2-1; 7 bases line up with TRBD2. The CDR3 spans 15 residues. After removal of 4 bases from V and 4 bases from J, the junction contained 7 bases not matched to a gene. Germline V CDR1 and CDR2: SNHLY, FYNNEI. The CDR3 bases are TGTGCCAGCAGTGGGAGCGGGAAACGGTACAATGAGCAGTTCTTC. This gives the protein CASSGSGKRYNEQFF.

This clonotype appeared many times. V is TRBV4-3 and J is TRBJ2-2; D possibly matches TRBD1 or TRBD2 (5 bases each). The length of the CDR3 is 17 residues. Germline CDR1 LGHNA, CDR2 YSLEER. The V gene lost 1 base and the J gene lost 3 bases, with 15 bases spanning the gap. The CDR3 here is CASSQVPSGPYTGELFF. Written as DNA, the CDR3 is TGCGCCAGCAGCCAAGTTCCGTCGGGACCTTACACCGGGGAGCTGTTTTTT.

This chain connects TRBV6-5 to TRBJ2-7, with TRBD1 matching 8 bases. The CDR3 is 18 residues long. V shed 2 bases and J 7 bases; nucleotides not matched to a gene: 19. The germline gives CDR1 MNHEY, CDR2 SVGAGI. For the CDR3, the DNA is TGTGCCAGCAGTTACGCCTCCTCGGACAGGGCAACGACGGGGGAGCAGTACTTC. It codes for CASSYASSDRATTGEQYF.

The chain employs TRBV5-1 and TRBJ2-3; 8 bases map to TRBD2. This CDR3 has 15 residues. Trimming at V came to 4 bases and at J to 6 bases, leaving 10 bases not matched to a gene. Germline V lookup: CDR1 SGHRS, CDR2 YFSETQ. CDR3 nucleotide sequence: TGCGCCAGCAGCGGCATCGGGGGGGCGCGGGATACGCAGTATTTT. This gives the protein CASSGIGGARDTQYF.

This clonotype was seen more than once but under ten times. The chain has TRBV28 and TRBJ2-5; D possibly corresponds to TRBD2 (6 bases). The CDR3 runs 15 residues. V shed 3 bases and J shed 3 bases, with 14 bases lying between them. Germline V lookup: CDR1 MDHEN, CDR2 SYDVKM. As DNA, the CDR3 is TGTGCCAGCAGTTTTGCCTGGGGGGACGAAGAGACCCAGTACTTC. Amino acids: CASSFAWGDEETQYF.

The chain has TRBV6-4 and TRBJ2-3, with 9 positions matching TRBD2. The CDR3 runs 15 residues. The V gene end was trimmed by 2 bases and the J gene end by 3 bases; junction bases not matched to a gene: 3. The V gene's germline CDR1 is MRHNA and CDR2 SNTAGT. The CDR3 DNA sequence: TGTGCCAGCAGTGACGGCGGGAGGGATACAGATACGCAGTATTTT. Translation: CASSDGGRDTDTQYF.

This clonotype was recorded a few times. The V call is TRBV28, the J call TRBJ1-1; D not resolved. Germline V CDR1 and CDR2: MDHEN, SYDVKM. This CDR3 spans 13 amino acids. Trimming pared 3 bases from V and 3 bases from J, leaving 8 bases between. This CDR3 reads CASSLSADTEAFF. CDR3 coding DNA: TGTGCCAGCAGTTTGTCGGCAGACACTGAAGCTTTCTTT.

This sequence joins TRBV29-1 and TRBJ2-1, with D perhaps matching TRBD2 (5 bases). CDR3 length equals 16 residues. Between the trimmed V and J ends, which lost 6 bases and 2 bases, there was a span of 20 bases. CDR1 SQVTM and CDR2 ANQGSEA come from the germline V gene. CDR3 loop: CSVEFLTSPPYNEQFF. The CDR3, as DNA: TGCAGCGTCGAATTTCTAACTAGTCCTCCCTACAATGAGCAGTTCTTC.